Reported below is one T cell receptor (beta chain). What it recognizes is unknown. Stated time point: persistent/refractory GD, antithyroid drugs over 5 years with positive TRAb. RNA isolated from PBMCs was used to make the TCR library. The data belong to a study of regulatory T cells in long-lasting Graves disease. CDR1 SGHRS and CDR2 YFSETQ come from the germline V gene. V was pared by 4 bases and J by 4 bases, with 17 bases between. The CDR3 extends over 16 amino acids. The study, taken as a whole, reports: For persistent Graves' patients, TCR diversity was lower than for newly diagnosed ones.

Investigators prepared the TCR beta libraries by applying iRepertoire HTBI primers and Arm-PCR of CDR3 regions. A single record per CDR3 protein comes from TCRdb applying MiXCR to the multiplex PCR reads. The data hold approximately 400,000 distinct CDR3 sequences, with about 20% observed a single time. V is TRBV5-1 and J is TRBJ2-2, with D tentatively TRBD1 or TRBD2 (6 bases each). This receptor was identified in a female donor with Graves disease. Source: peripheral blood mononuclear cells (PBMCs), taken when the disease was refractory, from a patient treated with antithyroid drugs. The CDR3 DNA reads as TGCGCCAGCAGCCTAGGAGGGGGGTCGCTCACCGGGGAGCTGTTTTTT. Its translation is CASSLGGGSLTGELFF.